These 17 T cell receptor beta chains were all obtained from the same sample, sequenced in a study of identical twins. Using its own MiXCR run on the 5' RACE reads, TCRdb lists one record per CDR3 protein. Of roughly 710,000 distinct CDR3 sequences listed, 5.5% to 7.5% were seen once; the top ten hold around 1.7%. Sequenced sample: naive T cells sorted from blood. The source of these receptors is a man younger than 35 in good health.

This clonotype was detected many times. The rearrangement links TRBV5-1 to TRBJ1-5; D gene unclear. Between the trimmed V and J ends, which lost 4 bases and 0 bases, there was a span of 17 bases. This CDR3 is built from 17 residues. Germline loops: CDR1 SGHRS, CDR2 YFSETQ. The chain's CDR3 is CASSRIPEIYSNQPQHF. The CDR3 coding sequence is TGCGCCAGCAGCCGAATCCCGGAGATCTATAGCAATCAGCCCCAGCATTTT.

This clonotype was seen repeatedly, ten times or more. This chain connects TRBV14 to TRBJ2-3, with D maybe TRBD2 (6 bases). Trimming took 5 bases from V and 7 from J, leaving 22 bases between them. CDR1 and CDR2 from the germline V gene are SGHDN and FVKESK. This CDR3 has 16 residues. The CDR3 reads CASSGYGGPAQNTQYF. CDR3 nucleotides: TGTGCCAGCAGCGGATACGGGGGACCAGCACAGAATACGCAGTATTTT.

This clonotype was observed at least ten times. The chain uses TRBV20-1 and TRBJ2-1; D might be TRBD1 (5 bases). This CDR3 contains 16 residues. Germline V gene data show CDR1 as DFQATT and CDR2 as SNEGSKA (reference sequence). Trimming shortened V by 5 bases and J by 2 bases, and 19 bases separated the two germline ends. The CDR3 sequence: CSAHVQQANTYNEQFF. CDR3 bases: TGCAGTGCTCACGTCCAACAGGCTAACACCTACAATGAGCAGTTCTTC.

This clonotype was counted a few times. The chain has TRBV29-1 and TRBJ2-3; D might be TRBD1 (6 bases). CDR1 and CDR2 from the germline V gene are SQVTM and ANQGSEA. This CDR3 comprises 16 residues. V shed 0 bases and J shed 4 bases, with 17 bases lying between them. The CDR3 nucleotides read TGCAGCGTTGAAGAATTTCCAGGGGACGTCTCAGATACGCAGTATTTT. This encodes CSVEEFPGDVSDTQYF.

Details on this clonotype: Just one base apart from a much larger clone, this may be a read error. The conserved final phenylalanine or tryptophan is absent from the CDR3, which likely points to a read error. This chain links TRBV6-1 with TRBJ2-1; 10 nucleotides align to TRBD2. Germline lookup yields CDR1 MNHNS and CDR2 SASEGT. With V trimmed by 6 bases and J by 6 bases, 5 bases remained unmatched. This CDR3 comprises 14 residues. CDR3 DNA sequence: TGTGCCAGCAGCCCTAGCGGGAGAGTCAATGAGCAGTTCTCC. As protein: CASSPSGRVNEQFS.

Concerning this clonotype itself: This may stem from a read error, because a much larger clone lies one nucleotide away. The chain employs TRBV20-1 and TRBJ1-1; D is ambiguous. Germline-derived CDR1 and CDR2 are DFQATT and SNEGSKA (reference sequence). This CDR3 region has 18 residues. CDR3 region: CSSRERLGRSPMNTEAFF. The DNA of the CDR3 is TGCAGTTCTAGAGAAAGATTAGGACGGTCCCCCATGAACACTGAAGCTTTCTTT.

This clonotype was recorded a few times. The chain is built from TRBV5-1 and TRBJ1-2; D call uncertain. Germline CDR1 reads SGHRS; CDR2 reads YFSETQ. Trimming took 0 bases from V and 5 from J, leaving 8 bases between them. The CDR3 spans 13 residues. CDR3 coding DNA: TGCGCCAGCAGCTTGGAGCCAGCGTATGGCTACACCTTC. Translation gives CASSLEPAYGYTF.

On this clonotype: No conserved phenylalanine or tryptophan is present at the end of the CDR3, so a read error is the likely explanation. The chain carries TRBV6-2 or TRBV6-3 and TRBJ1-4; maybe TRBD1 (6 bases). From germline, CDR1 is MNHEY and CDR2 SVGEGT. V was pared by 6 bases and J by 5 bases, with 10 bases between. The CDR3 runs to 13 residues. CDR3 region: CASSRQANEKLFL. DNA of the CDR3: TGTGCCAGCAGCCGACAGGCGAATGAAAAACTGTTTCTT.

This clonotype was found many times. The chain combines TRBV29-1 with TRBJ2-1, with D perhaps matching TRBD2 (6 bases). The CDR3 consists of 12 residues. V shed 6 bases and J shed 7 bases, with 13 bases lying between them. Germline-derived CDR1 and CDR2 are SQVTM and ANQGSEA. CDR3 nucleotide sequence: TGCAGCGTCCGTTCGGCGGGGAATGAGCAGTTCTTC. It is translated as CSVRSAGNEQFF.

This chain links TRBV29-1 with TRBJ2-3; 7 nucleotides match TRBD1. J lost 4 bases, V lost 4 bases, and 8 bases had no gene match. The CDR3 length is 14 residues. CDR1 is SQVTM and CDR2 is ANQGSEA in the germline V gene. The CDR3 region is CSVAPGQEADTQYF. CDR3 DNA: TGCAGCGTTGCCCCCGGACAGGAAGCAGATACGCAGTATTTT.

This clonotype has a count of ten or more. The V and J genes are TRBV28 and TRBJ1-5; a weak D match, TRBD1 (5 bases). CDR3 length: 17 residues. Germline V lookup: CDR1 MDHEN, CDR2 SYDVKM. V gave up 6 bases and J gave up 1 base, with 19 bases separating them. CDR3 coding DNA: TGTGCCAGCAGATCAGGGACTCCGACGGTGAGCAATCAGCCCCAGCATTTT. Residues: CASRSGTPTVSNQPQHF.

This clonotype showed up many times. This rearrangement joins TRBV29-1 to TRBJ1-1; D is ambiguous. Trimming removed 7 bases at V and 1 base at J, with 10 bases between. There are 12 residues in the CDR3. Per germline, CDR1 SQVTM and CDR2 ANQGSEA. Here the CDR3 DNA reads TGCAGCGCGGAACATACGAACACTGAAGCTTTCTTT. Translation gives CSAEHTNTEAFF. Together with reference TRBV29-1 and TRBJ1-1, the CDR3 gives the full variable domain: SAVISQKPSRDICQRGTSLTIQCQVDSQVTMMFWYRQQPGQSLTLIATANQGSEATYESGFVIDKFPISRPNLTFSTLTVSNMSPEDSSIYLCSAEHTNTEAFFGQGTRLTVV.

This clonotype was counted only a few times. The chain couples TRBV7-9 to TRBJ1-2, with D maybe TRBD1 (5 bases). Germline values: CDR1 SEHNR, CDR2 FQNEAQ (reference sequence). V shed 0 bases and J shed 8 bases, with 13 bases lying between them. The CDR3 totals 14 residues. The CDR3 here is CASSLAPREEGYTF. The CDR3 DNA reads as TGTGCCAGCAGCTTAGCTCCCAGGGAAGAGGGCTACACCTTC.

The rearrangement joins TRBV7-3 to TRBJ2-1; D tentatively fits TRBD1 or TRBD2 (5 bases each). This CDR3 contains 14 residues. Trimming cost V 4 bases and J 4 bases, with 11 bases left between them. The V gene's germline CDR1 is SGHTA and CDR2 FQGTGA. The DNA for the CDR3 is TGTGCCAGCAGCTCGGGACCAATATACAATGAGCAGTTCTTC. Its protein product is CASSSGPIYNEQFF.

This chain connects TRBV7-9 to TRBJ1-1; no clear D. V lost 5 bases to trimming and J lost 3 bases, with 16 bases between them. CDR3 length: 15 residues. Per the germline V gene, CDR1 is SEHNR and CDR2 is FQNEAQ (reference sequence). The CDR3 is CASSKRSPWDTEAFF. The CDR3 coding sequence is TGTGCCAGCAGCAAGCGCTCACCCTGGGACACTGAAGCTTTCTTT.

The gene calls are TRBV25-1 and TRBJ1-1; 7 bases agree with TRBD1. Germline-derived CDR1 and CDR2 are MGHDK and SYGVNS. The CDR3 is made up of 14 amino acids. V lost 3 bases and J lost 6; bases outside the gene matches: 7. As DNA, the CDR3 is TGTGCCAGCAGTGATCTGACAGGGCGGGCTGAAGCTTTCTTT. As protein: CASSDLTGRAEAFF.

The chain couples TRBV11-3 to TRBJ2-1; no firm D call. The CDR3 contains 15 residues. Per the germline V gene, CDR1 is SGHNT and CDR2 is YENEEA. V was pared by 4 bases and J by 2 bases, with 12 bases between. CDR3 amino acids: CASSSLSEPYNEQFF. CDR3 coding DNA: TGTGCCAGCAGCTCCCTTTCCGAGCCCTACAATGAGCAGTTCTTC. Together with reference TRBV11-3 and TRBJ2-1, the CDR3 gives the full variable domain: EAGVVQSPRYKIIEKKQPVAFWCNPISGHNTLYWYLQNLGQGPELLIRYENEEAVDDSQLPKDRFSAERLKGVDSTLKIQPAELGDSAVYLCASSSLSEPYNEQFFGPGTRLTVL.